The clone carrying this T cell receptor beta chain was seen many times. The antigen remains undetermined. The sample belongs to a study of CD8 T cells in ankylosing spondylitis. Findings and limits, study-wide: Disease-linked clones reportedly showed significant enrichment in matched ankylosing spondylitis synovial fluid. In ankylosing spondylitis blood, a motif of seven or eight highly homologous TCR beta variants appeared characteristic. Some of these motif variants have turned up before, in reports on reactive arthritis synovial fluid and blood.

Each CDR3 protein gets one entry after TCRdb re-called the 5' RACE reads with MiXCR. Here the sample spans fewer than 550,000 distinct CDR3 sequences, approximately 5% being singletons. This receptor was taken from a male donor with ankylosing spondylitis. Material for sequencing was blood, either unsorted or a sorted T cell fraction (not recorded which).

This chain's CDR3 is CASSLGGLKNTEAFF. The DNA for the CDR3 is TGTGCCAGCAGCTTAGGAGGACTCAAGAACACTGAAGCTTTCTTT. The genes are TRBV13 and TRBJ1-1; D remains ambiguous. With 0 bases removed from V and 1 base from J, the gap between germline ends came to 9 bases. Germline assignment: CDR1 PRHDT and CDR2 FYEKMQ (reference sequence). The CDR3 covers 15 residues.